This TCR beta chain comes out of a study of STAT3 mutations in large granular lymphocyte leukemia. With regard to this clone: Its antigen is not known.

Only in-frame clones appear in the TCRdb table, and some are missing; sequencing was by immunoSEQ multiplex PCR. Altogether 10,000 to 15,000 clones are present, under 95% being singletons, with the ten largest covering around a third. Germline CDR1 is SQVTM and CDR2 is ANQGSEA. The CDR3 is 11 amino acids. Study results and limitations: In T-cell large granular lymphocyte leukemia, about half of patients showed multiple immunodominant subclonotypes.

The receptor was isolated from a man in his forties with T-cell large granular lymphocyte leukemia. Some clones in this sample may be carry-over from other donors' samples. Material for sequencing was peripheral blood mononuclear cells. The chain carries TRBV29-1 and TRBJ1-1; possibly TRBD1 for D (5 bases). The chain's CDR3 is CRAGQGTEAFF. The CDR3, as DNA: TGCAGGGCTGGCCAGGGCACTGAAGCTTTCTTT.